The rows below give T cell receptor beta chains drawn from one sample of a study of OX40 agonist ivuxolimab in advanced cancers. This table comes from immunoSEQ multiplex PCR, and its TCRdb copy is limited to in-frame clones, with some not included. The sample yields 75,000 to 100,000 clones, roughly four fifths seen once. The input for sequencing was CD4+ or CD8+ T cells sorted from blood, taken in a trial of the OX40 agonist ivuxolimab. The source of these receptors is an adult with an advanced solid tumor such as melanoma, head and neck, liver or kidney cancer. The CDR3 runs from the conserved cysteine through the conserved F or W. Each record gives: V gene, D gene, J gene, clone size, CDR3 protein, CDR3 DNA. The D gene is left open where the match is weak. Not all rows give a size; the values are once, few, many and, for expanded clones, a class.

v_gene: TRBV5-1; d_gene: TRBD2; j_gene: TRBJ2-1; abundance: .; CDR3aa: CASSLVLAGGSEQFF; CDR3nt: TGCGCCAGCAGCTTGGTCCTAGCGGGAGGGTCGGAGCAGTTCTTC
v_gene: TRBV5-1; d_gene: .; j_gene: TRBJ2-7; abundance: .; CDR3aa: CASSPSYYEQYF; CDR3nt: TGCGCCAGCAGCCCGTCCTACTACGAGCAGTACTTC
v_gene: TRBV4-3; d_gene: .; j_gene: TRBJ2-3; abundance: .; CDR3aa: CASSRGNTDTQYF; CDR3nt: TGCGCCAGCAGCCGGGGGAACACAGATACGCAGTATTTT
v_gene: TRBV10-3; d_gene: .; j_gene: TRBJ2-1; abundance: .; CDR3aa: CAISEAGSYNEQFF; CDR3nt: TGTGCCATCAGTGAGGCGGGATCCTACAATGAGCAGTTCTTC
v_gene: TRBV7-9; d_gene: TRBD2; j_gene: TRBJ2-5; abundance: few; CDR3aa: CASSWLAGTQETQYF; CDR3nt: TGTGCCAGCAGCTGGTTAGCGGGGACTCAAGAGACCCAGTACTTC
v_gene: TRBV7-3; d_gene: .; j_gene: TRBJ2-7; abundance: .; CDR3aa: CASSLRGGLSSYEQYF; CDR3nt: TGTGCCAGCAGCTTAAGGGGGGGCCTGAGCTCCTACGAGCAGTACTTC
v_gene: TRBV10-3; d_gene: .; j_gene: TRBJ2-7; abundance: .; CDR3aa: CAIAGSYEQYF; CDR3nt: TGTGCCATCGCGGGCTCCTACGAGCAGTACTTC
v_gene: TRBV5-5; d_gene: .; j_gene: TRBJ2-6; abundance: .; CDR3aa: CASNGAQPGANVLTF; CDR3nt: TGTGCCAGCAACGGGGCCCAACCTGGGGCCAACGTCCTGACTTTC
v_gene: TRBV5-1; d_gene: TRBD1; j_gene: TRBJ2-1; abundance: .; CDR3aa: CASSLGWTDRGTYNEQFF; CDR3nt: TGCGCCAGCAGCTTGGGATGGACGGACAGGGGGACCTACAATGAGCAGTTCTTC
v_gene: TRBV7-2; d_gene: TRBD2; j_gene: TRBJ2-7; abundance: .; CDR3aa: CASSSGLALYEQYF; CDR3nt: TGTGCCAGCAGCTCGGGACTAGCGCTATACGAGCAGTACTTC
v_gene: TRBV6-5; d_gene: TRBD1; j_gene: TRBJ2-7; abundance: once; CDR3aa: CASSGQGGRYYEQYF; CDR3nt: TGTGCCAGCAGCGGACAGGGAGGTCGCTACTACGAGCAGTACTTC
v_gene: TRBV7-2; d_gene: TRBD2; j_gene: TRBJ2-3; abundance: .; CDR3aa: CATRVAGGLTDTQYF; CDR3nt: TGTGCCACCCGAGTCGCGGGAGGCCTCACAGATACGCAGTATTTT
v_gene: TRBV7-2; d_gene: TRBD2; j_gene: TRBJ2-2; abundance: .; CDR3aa: CASSPGGLAGKRAGELFF; CDR3nt: TGTGCCAGCAGCCCCGGCGGACTAGCGGGAAAAAGGGCCGGGGAGCTGTTTTTT
v_gene: TRBV7-2; d_gene: .; j_gene: TRBJ1-2; abundance: few; CDR3aa: CASSLAQGAGYGYTF; CDR3nt: TGTGCCAGCAGCTTAGCGCAAGGGGCGGGCTATGGCTACACCTTC
v_gene: TRBV19; d_gene: TRBD2; j_gene: TRBJ2-5; abundance: .; CDR3aa: CASSIGPGTGGGAETQYF; CDR3nt: TGTGCCAGTAGTATTGGGCCGGGAACCGGGGGGGGAGCAGAGACCCAGTACTTC
v_gene: TRBV14; d_gene: .; j_gene: TRBJ1-6; abundance: .; CDR3aa: CASSSFTSSYNSPLHF; CDR3nt: TGTGCCAGCAGCTCCTTCACTAGCTCCTATAATTCACCCCTCCACTTT
v_gene: TRBV7-9; d_gene: .; j_gene: TRBJ2-7; abundance: .; CDR3aa: CASSSMAGGPYEQYF; CDR3nt: TGTGCCAGCAGCTCTATGGCAGGGGGGCCCTACGAGCAGTACTTC
v_gene: TRBV19; d_gene: TRBD2; j_gene: TRBJ2-1; abundance: .; CDR3aa: CASIGREYNEQFF; CDR3nt: TGTGCCAGTATCGGGCGGGAGTATAATGAGCAGTTCTTC
v_gene: TRBV5-1; d_gene: .; j_gene: TRBJ2-5; abundance: .; CDR3aa: CASSGTGKEETQYF; CDR3nt: TGCGCCAGCAGCGGCACAGGGAAAGAAGAGACCCAGTACTTC
v_gene: TRBV6-5; d_gene: .; j_gene: TRBJ1-6; abundance: .; CDR3aa: CASSYTAETQRSPLHF; CDR3nt: TGTGCCAGCAGTTACACGGCAGAAACTCAGAGATCACCCCTCCACTTT
v_gene: TRBV28; d_gene: .; j_gene: TRBJ2-3; abundance: .; CDR3aa: CASTERGLAGDTQYF; CDR3nt: TGTGCCAGCACCGAAAGGGGGCTAGCGGGAGATACGCAGTATTTT
v_gene: TRBV10-3; d_gene: .; j_gene: TRBJ2-5; abundance: .; CDR3aa: CAISALGPQETQYF; CDR3nt: TGTGCCATCAGTGCTCTGGGGCCCCAAGAGACCCAGTACTTC
v_gene: TRBV2; d_gene: TRBD1; j_gene: TRBJ1-4; abundance: .; CDR3aa: CASRPRTGINEKLFF; CDR3nt: TGTGCCAGCAGACCTAGGACAGGGATTAATGAAAAACTGTTTTTT
v_gene: TRBV11-3; d_gene: .; j_gene: TRBJ2-3; abundance: .; CDR3aa: CASSLGGVAQYF; CDR3nt: TGTGCCAGCAGCTTAGGGGGGGTGGCGCAGTATTTT
v_gene: TRBV19; d_gene: TRBD2; j_gene: TRBJ2-7; abundance: .; CDR3aa: CASSAVGLAGGAPYEQYF; CDR3nt: TGTGCCAGTAGTGCAGTTGGACTAGCGGGAGGTGCCCCCTACGAGCAGTACTTC
v_gene: TRBV7-2; d_gene: .; j_gene: TRBJ1-1; abundance: .; CDR3aa: CASSLVAGTGAEAFF; CDR3nt: TGTGCCAGCAGCTTAGTGGCAGGGACCGGGGCTGAAGCTTTCTTT
v_gene: TRBV6-1; d_gene: TRBD2; j_gene: TRBJ2-1; abundance: .; CDR3aa: CASARLAGPREQFF; CDR3nt: TGTGCCAGCGCTCGACTAGCGGGTCCCCGTGAGCAGTTCTTC
v_gene: TRBV13; d_gene: TRBD2; j_gene: TRBJ2-7; abundance: .; CDR3aa: CASSSRLADYEQYF; CDR3nt: TGTGCCAGCAGCTCACGACTAGCGGACTACGAGCAGTACTTC
v_gene: TRBV5-1; d_gene: .; j_gene: TRBJ1-1; abundance: .; CDR3aa: CASSLAGNTEAFF; CDR3nt: TGCGCCAGCAGCTTGGCGGGGAACACTGAAGCTTTCTTT
v_gene: TRBV7-9; d_gene: .; j_gene: TRBJ1-1; abundance: .; CDR3aa: CASSLAGVGTEAFF; CDR3nt: TGTGCCAGCAGCTTAGCCGGGGTGGGCACTGAAGCTTTCTTT
v_gene: TRBV9; d_gene: TRBD2; j_gene: TRBJ2-5; abundance: .; CDR3aa: CASSGDLAGVGETQYF; CDR3nt: TGTGCCAGCAGCGGGGACCTAGCGGGGGTCGGAGAGACCCAGTACTTC
v_gene: TRBV9; d_gene: .; j_gene: TRBJ2-2; abundance: once; CDR3aa: CASSTLVGGGELFF; CDR3nt: TGTGCCAGCAGCACCCTCGTTGGGGGCGGGGAGCTGTTTTTT
v_gene: TRBV6-1; d_gene: TRBD2; j_gene: TRBJ2-7; abundance: .; CDR3aa: CASSTSGGAYEQYF; CDR3nt: TGTGCCAGCAGTACTAGCGGGGGGGCCTACGAGCAGTACTTC
v_gene: TRBV7-8; d_gene: .; j_gene: TRBJ1-1; abundance: once; CDR3aa: CASSSPGGTEAFF; CDR3nt: TGTGCCAGCAGCTCCCCGGGGGGAACTGAAGCTTTCTTT
v_gene: TRBV19; d_gene: .; j_gene: TRBJ1-6; abundance: .; CDR3aa: CASSRDPDVYYNSPLHF; CDR3nt: TGTGCCAGTAGTAGAGACCCGGACGTCTATTATAATTCACCCCTCCACTTT
v_gene: TRBV7-9; d_gene: .; j_gene: TRBJ1-2; abundance: .; CDR3aa: CASSLAGRTNDGYGYTF; CDR3nt: TGTGCCAGCAGCTTAGCGGGAAGGACGAACGACGGGTATGGCTACACCTTC
v_gene: TRBV5-4; d_gene: .; j_gene: TRBJ1-1; abundance: .; CDR3aa: CASSLMEGGAFF; CDR3nt: TGTGCCAGCAGCTTGATGGAGGGGGGAGCTTTCTTT
v_gene: TRBV5-1; d_gene: TRBD2; j_gene: TRBJ2-1; abundance: .; CDR3aa: CASSFVAGVGGNEQFF; CDR3nt: TGCGCCAGCAGCTTCGTAGCGGGAGTGGGGGGAAATGAGCAGTTCTTC
v_gene: TRBV27; d_gene: .; j_gene: TRBJ2-5; abundance: .; CDR3aa: CASSPHTRETQYF; CDR3nt: TGTGCCAGCAGTCCCCACACCCGGGAGACCCAGTACTTC
v_gene: TRBV5-1; d_gene: TRBD1; j_gene: TRBJ1-6; abundance: .; CDR3aa: CASSPGQGERSLHF; CDR3nt: TGCGCCAGCAGCCCGGGACAGGGGGAAAGGTCCCTCCACTTT
v_gene: TRBV6-1; d_gene: TRBD1; j_gene: TRBJ1-1; abundance: .; CDR3aa: CASKTGGITEAFF; CDR3nt: TGTGCCAGCAAAACAGGGGGCATTACTGAAGCTTTCTTT
v_gene: TRBV9; d_gene: TRBD2; j_gene: TRBJ2-7; abundance: once; CDR3aa: CASSGTSGSRYEQYF; CDR3nt: TGTGCCAGCAGCGGGACTAGCGGGAGCAGGTACGAGCAGTACTTC
v_gene: TRBV4-1; d_gene: .; j_gene: TRBJ2-7; abundance: .; CDR3aa: CASSQGTGTREQYF; CDR3nt: TGCGCCAGCAGCCAAGGCACAGGGACGCGGGAGCAGTACTTC
v_gene: TRBV19; d_gene: .; j_gene: TRBJ1-2; abundance: .; CDR3aa: CASSIGAQLNYGYTF; CDR3nt: TGTGCCAGTAGTATAGGGGCTCAGTTGAACTATGGCTACACCTTC
v_gene: TRBV9; d_gene: .; j_gene: TRBJ2-3; abundance: .; CDR3aa: CASSRGGATTDTQYF; CDR3nt: TGTGCCAGCAGCCGTGGGGGGGCCACCACAGATACGCAGTATTTT
v_gene: TRBV5-6; d_gene: .; j_gene: TRBJ1-1; abundance: .; CDR3aa: CASSLVIGTEAFF; CDR3nt: TGTGCCAGCAGCTTGGTGATAGGAACTGAAGCTTTCTTT
v_gene: TRBV29-1; d_gene: .; j_gene: TRBJ1-1; abundance: .; CDR3aa: CSVSPQGDTNTEAFF; CDR3nt: TGCAGCGTTTCCCCACAGGGAGATACGAACACTGAAGCTTTCTTT
v_gene: TRBV4-1; d_gene: TRBD1; j_gene: TRBJ1-1; abundance: .; CDR3aa: CASSQLPGQGVGDTEAFF; CDR3nt: TGCGCCAGCAGCCAACTGCCGGGACAGGGGGTTGGGGACACTGAAGCTTTCTTT
v_gene: TRBV21-1; d_gene: .; j_gene: TRBJ2-7; abundance: .; CDR3aa: CASSAPDRASSYEQYF; CDR3nt: TGTGCCAGCAGCGCACCGGACAGGGCCAGCTCCTACGAGCAGTACTTC
v_gene: TRBV7-8; d_gene: TRBD2; j_gene: TRBJ2-1; abundance: .; CDR3aa: CASSRRVAGGFSSYNEQFF; CDR3nt: TGTGCCAGCAGCAGGAGGGTAGCGGGAGGATTTAGCTCCTACAATGAGCAGTTCTTC